This note documents a single T cell receptor beta chain sequence. What it binds is not known. Sequenced by immunoSEQ multiplex PCR; TCRdb stores in-frame clones only, minus some. The repertoire includes 120,000 or so clones, around 90% of them detected once, and around 1.9% sits in the top ten. This entry is derived from a study of cytomegalovirus exposure and HLA in healthy donors. At the level of the study: A subsequent analysis stated that the 95 to 150 validation repertoires were run on the same platform as the roughly 710 first-cohort repertoires.

General study results and limits: A list of 150 or so TCR beta chains associated with cytomegalovirus was given. Per published reports, the classifier diagnosed cytomegalovirus status with high specificity and sensitivity. Within the 120 or so validation repertoires, first-cohort TCR clusters tended to co-occur, according to a later analysis.

Germline V CDR1 and CDR2: MDHEN, SYDVKM. J gave up 8 bases and V 0 bases, and 8 bases lay outside the gene matches. This CDR3 is 18 amino acids long. The chain carries TRBV28 and TRBJ1-6, with TRBD1 matching over 12 bases. The clonotype originates from a young woman in good health and CMV-seronegative. Specimen: PBMCs. CDR3 coding DNA: TGTGCCAGCAGTTTATGGCCCAGGGACAGGGGGCGCGATTCACCCCTCCACTTT. It translates to CASSLWPRDRGRDSPLHF.